This T cell receptor (beta chain) was found in a study of blood T cell repertoires in COVID-19 (dated by TCRdb to the early 2020s). Background on the whole study: Samples from collaborators originated in the United States, Italy and Spain and spanned both the acute and convalescent phases of COVID-19. The prospective study material was composed of cDNA or gDNA derived from T cells, B-cell-depleted T cells, or PBMCs. The dataset comprised deeply sampled blood TCRbeta repertoires from subjects exposed to, actively infected with, or recovered from COVID-19. The repertoires were made available in a free public database intended to serve as a resource for research on the immune response to SARS-CoV-2. The samples were drawn from two sources: the first 160 participants of the ongoing ImmuneRACE study, and approximately 1,300 subjects contributed by 6 global collaborators. A de-identified subject ID, COVID-19 status, age in years and sex were almost always included in the sample metadata. Where HLA class I and class II types were available, the types were taken from metadata supplied by the sample provider, not from assay-based typing. Study-wide conclusions, independent of this receptor: The amount of clinical and demographic metadata varied by source and participant and was provided uncurated.

CDR1 SGHNT and CDR2 YYREEE are derived from the germline V gene (reference sequence). The CDR3 holds 16 amino acids from the cysteine to the phenylalanine. Only CDR3 DNA remains: 48 bases, in frame from the first base. Trimming takes 6 bases off V and 2 bases off J; junction bases not matched to a gene: 10. Of note for this clone: The clone's antigen remains unknown. No much larger clonotype is one base removed from it; base qualities were not supplied.

Each collaborating institution followed its own protocols to collect whole blood in K2EDTA tubes. For TCRbeta analysis, collaborators shipped samples as frozen whole blood, isolated PBMCs, or DNA extracted from either of those sample types. TCRbeta CDR3 regions were amplified from genomic DNA using the immunoSEQ Assay, a bias-controlled multiplex PCR. Concerning the study's data processing: The number of nucleated cells in each sample was estimated from the amplification of reference gene primers within the assay. Sequence reads were collapsed and filtered to measure the absolute abundance of every unique TCRbeta CDR3 rearrangement. For each sample, productive Simpson clonality was calculated as the square root of Simpson's diversity index across productive rearrangements. As stored in TCRdb, this immuneACCESS dataset retains in-frame rearrangements with V and J assigned. A fraction of the clones does not appear; measured against another copy, unresolved V genes explain less than half of the discrepancy, and the remainder lacks a known reason. Clone size and the V and J calls come from that table; the DNA yielded D and trimming. This sample gives around 300,000 clones in total; about 85% of them show up just once. The biggest ten clones account for 13% of the sample.

The sequenced material came from peripheral blood. The chain links TRBV5-4 with TRBJ2-1, with 8 bases in between that match TRBD1. This receptor was identified in a human donor in a cohort sampled during active COVID-19. CDR3 region: CASKPQGAVAYNEQFF. The sequenced DNA: TGTGCCAGCAAACCCCAGGGGGCAGTGGCCTACAATGAGCAGTTCTTC.